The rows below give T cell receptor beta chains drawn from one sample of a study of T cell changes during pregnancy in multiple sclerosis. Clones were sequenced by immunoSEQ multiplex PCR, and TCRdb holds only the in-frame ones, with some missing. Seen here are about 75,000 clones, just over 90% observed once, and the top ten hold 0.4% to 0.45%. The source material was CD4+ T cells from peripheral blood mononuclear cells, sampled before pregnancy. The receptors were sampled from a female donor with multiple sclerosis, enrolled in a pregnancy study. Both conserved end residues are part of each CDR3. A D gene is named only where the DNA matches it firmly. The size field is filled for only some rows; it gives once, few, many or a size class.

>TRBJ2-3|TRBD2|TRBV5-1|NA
CASRLTSGRGDTQYF
TGCGCCAGCAGGTTGACTAGCGGGAGGGGAGATACGCAGTATTTT
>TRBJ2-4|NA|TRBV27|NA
CASSLSGGPAKNIQYF
TGTGCCAGCAGTTTATCGGGGGGGCCCGCCAAAAACATTCAGTACTTC
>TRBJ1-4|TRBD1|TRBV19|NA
CGGEGQGNEKLFF
TGTGGGGGGGAGGGACAGGGAAATGAAAAACTGTTTTTT
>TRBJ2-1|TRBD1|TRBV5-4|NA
CASSFPGTGGLDEQFF
TGTGCCAGCAGCTTCCCCGGGACAGGGGGCCTCGATGAGCAGTTCTTC
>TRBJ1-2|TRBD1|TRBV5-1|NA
CASSLSPGQNYGYTF
TGCGCCAGCAGCCTCAGTCCGGGACAGAATTATGGCTACACCTTC
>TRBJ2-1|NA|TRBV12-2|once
CASRYLAGAHNEQFF
TGTGCAAGTCGCTACTTAGCGGGGGCACACAATGAGCAGTTCTTC
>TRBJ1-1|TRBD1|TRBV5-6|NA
CASSRRTGVTEAFF
TGTGCCAGCAGCCGCCGGACAGGGGTCACTGAAGCTTTCTTT
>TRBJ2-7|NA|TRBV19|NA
CASSIGEAYEQYF
TGTGCCAGTAGTATCGGGGAGGCCTACGAGCAGTACTTC
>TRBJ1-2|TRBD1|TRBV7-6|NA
CASSAGQGPLYGYTF
TGTGCCAGCAGCGCGGGACAGGGGCCCCTCTATGGCTACACCTTC
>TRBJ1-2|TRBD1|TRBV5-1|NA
CASSPRGLEGYTF
TGCGCCAGCAGCCCCAGGGGGCTAGAGGGCTACACCTTC
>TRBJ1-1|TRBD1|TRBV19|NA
CASTKSGQGNTEAFF
TGTGCCAGTACCAAATCAGGACAGGGGAACACTGAAGCTTTCTTT
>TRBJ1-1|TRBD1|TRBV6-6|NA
CASRGSRTGDHTEAFF
TGTGCCAGCAGGGGATCCCGGACAGGGGATCACACTGAAGCTTTCTTT
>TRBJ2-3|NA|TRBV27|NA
CASSPTSGPASTDTQYF
TGTGCCAGCAGTCCTACGAGCGGACCCGCTAGCACAGATACGCAGTATTTT
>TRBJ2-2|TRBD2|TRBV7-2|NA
CASSTARGAGELFF
TGTGCCAGCAGCACGGCGCGGGGGGCCGGGGAGCTGTTTTTT
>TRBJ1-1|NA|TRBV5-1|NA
CASSLWGRTEAFF
TGCGCCAGCAGCTTGTGGGGGCGGACTGAAGCTTTCTTT
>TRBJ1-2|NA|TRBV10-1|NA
CAINRRTEGRGYTF
TGCGCCATCAACCGAAGGACAGAGGGCCGGGGCTACACCTTC
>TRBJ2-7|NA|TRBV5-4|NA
CASSPGGGSYEQYF
TGTGCCAGCAGCCCCGGTGGGGGCAGCTACGAGCAGTACTTC
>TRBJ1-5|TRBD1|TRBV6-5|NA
CASSDRENQPQHF
TGTGCCAGCAGCGACAGGGAGAATCAGCCCCAGCATTTT
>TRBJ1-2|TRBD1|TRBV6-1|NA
CASSQQGTILYGYTF
TGTGCCAGCAGTCAACAGGGGACAATCCTCTATGGCTACACCTTC
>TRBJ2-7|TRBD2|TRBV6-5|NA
CASRTSGRNGEQYF
TGTGCCAGCAGAACAAGCGGGAGGAATGGCGAGCAGTACTTC
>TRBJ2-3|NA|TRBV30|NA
CAWSVAGSTQYF
TGTGCCTGGAGTGTAGCAGGGTCGACGCAGTATTTT
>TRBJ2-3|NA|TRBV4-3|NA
CASSQVSDTRTDTQYF
TGCGCCAGCAGCCAAGTTTCGGACACCCGCACAGATACGCAGTATTTT
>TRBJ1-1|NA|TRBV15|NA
CATSGGAGKTFF
TGTGCCACCAGCGGGGGGGCAGGGAAGACTTTCTTT
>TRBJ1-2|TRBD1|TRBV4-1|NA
CASSQPTDRVSGYTF
TGCGCCAGCAGCCAGCCCACAGACAGGGTTAGTGGCTACACCTTC
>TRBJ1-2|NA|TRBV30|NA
CAWTLAFGPYGYTF
TGTGCCTGGACTCTGGCTTTTGGCCCATATGGCTACACCTTC
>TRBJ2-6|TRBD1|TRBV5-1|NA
CASSLRQGDSGANVLTF
TGCGCCAGCAGCTTGCGACAGGGGGACTCTGGGGCCAACGTCCTGACTTTC
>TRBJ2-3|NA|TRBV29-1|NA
CSADYNSGTDTQYF
TGCAGCGCCGATTACAATAGCGGCACAGATACGCAGTATTTT
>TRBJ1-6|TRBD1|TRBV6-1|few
CASSESRGPGSPLHF
TGTGCCAGCAGTGAAAGCAGGGGGCCGGGTTCACCCCTCCACTTT
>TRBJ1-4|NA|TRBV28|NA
CASSLTREKLFF
TGTGCCAGCAGTTTGACACGGGAAAAACTGTTTTTT
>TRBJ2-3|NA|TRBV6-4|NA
CASSLEVRSDTQYF
TGTGCCAGCAGTTTGGAGGTTAGGTCAGATACGCAGTATTTT
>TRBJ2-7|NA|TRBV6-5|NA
CASSYSDNSYEQYF
TGTGCCAGCAGTTACTCGGACAACTCCTACGAGCAGTACTTC
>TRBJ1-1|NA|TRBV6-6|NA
CASIFTLNTEAFF
TGTGCCAGCATATTTACTCTGAACACTGAAGCTTTCTTT
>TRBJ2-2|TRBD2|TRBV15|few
CATSRIGLAGGSTGELFF
TGTGCCACCAGCAGAATTGGACTAGCGGGAGGGAGCACCGGGGAGCTGTTTTTT
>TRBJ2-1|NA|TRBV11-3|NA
CASSLDVPGLGHEQFF
TGTGCCAGCAGCTTAGATGTCCCGGGATTAGGGCATGAGCAGTTCTTC
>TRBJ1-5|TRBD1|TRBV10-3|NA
CAISESLGQGKGVQPQHF
TGTGCCATCAGTGAGTCCTTAGGACAGGGGAAGGGAGTTCAGCCCCAGCATTTT
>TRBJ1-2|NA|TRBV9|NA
CASSGQVQLYGYTF
TGTGCCAGCAGCGGACAGGTCCAACTCTATGGCTACACCTTC
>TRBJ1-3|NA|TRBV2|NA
CASSDRSNTIYF
TGTGCCAGCAGTGATCGGTCAAACACCATATATTTT
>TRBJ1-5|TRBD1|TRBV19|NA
CASRETGVLPQHF
TGTGCCAGTAGGGAGACAGGGGTTCTGCCCCAGCATTTT
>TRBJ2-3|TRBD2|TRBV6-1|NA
CASSELAGYTQYF
TGTGCCAGCAGCGAACTAGCGGGATATACGCAGTATTTT
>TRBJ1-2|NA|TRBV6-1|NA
CASIPGMNYGYTF
TGTGCCAGCATCCCAGGGATGAACTATGGCTACACCTTC
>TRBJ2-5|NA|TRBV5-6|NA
CASSLSQGSGTQYF
TGTGCCAGCAGCTTGTCGCAGGGGTCAGGGACCCAGTACTTC
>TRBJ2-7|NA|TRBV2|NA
CASSAEGYGYEQYF
TGTGCCAGCAGTGCGGAGGGCTATGGCTACGAGCAGTACTTC
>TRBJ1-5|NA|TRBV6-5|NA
CASRPQGVNNQPQHF
TGTGCCAGCAGACCACAGGGTGTTAACAATCAGCCCCAGCATTTT
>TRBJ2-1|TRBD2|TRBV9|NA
CASSVHKREGYNEQFF
TGTGCCAGCAGCGTTCATAAGCGGGAGGGGTACAATGAGCAGTTCTTC
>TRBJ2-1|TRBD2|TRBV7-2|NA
CASSSPTLAGRNEQFF
TGTGCCAGCAGCTCCCCGACACTAGCGGGACGCAATGAGCAGTTCTTC
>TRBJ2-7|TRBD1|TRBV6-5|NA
CASRRDRELTYEQYF
TGTGCCAGCAGACGGGACAGGGAACTGACCTACGAGCAGTACTTC
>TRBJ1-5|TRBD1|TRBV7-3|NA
CASSLRTGVGYSNQPQHF
TGTGCCAGCAGCCTTAGGACAGGGGTGGGCTATAGCAATCAGCCCCAGCATTTT
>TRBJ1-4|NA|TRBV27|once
CASRSQATGEKLFF
TGTGCCAGCAGGTCACAGGCCACAGGTGAAAAACTGTTTTTT
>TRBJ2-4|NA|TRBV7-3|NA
CASPHPGDEAKNIQYF
TGTGCCAGCCCCCATCCGGGGGACGAAGCCAAAAACATTCAGTACTTC